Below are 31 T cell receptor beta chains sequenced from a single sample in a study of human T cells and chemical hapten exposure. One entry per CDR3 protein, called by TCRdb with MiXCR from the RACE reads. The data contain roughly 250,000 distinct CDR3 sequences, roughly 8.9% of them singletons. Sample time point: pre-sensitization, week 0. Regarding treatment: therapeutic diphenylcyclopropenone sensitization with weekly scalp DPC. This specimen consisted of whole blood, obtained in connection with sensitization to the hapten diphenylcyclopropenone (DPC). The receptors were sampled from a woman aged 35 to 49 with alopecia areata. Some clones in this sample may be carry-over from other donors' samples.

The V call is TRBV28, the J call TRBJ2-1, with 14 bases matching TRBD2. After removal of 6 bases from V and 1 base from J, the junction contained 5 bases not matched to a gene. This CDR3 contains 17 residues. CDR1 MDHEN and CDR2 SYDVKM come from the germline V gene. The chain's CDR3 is CASRGTSGRGSYNEQFF. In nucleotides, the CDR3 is TGTGCCAGCAGGGGGACTAGCGGGAGAGGGTCCTACAATGAGCAGTTCTTC.

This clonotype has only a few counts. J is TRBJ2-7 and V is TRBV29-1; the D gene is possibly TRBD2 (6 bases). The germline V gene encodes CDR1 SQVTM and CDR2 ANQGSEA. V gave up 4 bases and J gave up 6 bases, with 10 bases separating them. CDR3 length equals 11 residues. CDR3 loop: CSVGGTVEQYF. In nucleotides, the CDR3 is TGCAGCGTTGGCGGGACCGTCGAGCAGTACTTC.

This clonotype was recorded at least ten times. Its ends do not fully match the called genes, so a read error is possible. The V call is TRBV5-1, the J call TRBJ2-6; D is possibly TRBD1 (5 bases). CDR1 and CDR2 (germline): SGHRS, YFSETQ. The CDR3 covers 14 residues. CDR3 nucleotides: TGTGCCAGCAGTGACAGCTCTGGGGCCAACGTCCTGACTTTC. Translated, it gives CASSDSSGANVLTF.

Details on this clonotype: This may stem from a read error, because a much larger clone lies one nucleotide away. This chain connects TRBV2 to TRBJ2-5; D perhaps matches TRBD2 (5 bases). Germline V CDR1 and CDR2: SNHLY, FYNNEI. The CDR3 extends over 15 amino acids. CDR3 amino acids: CVSSASGTLFETQYF. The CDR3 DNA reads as TGTGTCAGCAGTGCAAGCGGCACGCTTTTTGAGACCCAGTACTTC.

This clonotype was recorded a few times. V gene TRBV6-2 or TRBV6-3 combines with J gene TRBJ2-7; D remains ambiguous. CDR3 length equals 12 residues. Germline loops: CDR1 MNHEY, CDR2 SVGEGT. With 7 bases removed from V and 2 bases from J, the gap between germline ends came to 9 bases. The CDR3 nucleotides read TGTGCCAGCACCTCCCGGGCCTACGAGCAGTACTTC. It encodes CASTSRAYEQYF.

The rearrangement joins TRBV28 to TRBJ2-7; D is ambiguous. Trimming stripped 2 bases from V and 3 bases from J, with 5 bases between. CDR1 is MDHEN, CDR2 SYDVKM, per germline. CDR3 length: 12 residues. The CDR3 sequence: CASSLLVYEQYF. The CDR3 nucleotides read TGTGCCAGCAGTTTACTAGTCTACGAGCAGTACTTC.

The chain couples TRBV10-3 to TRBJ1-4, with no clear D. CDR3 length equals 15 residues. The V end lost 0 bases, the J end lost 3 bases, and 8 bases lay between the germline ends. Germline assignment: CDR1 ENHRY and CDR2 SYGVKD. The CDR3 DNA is TGTGCCATCAGTGAGTCTGCGGTAGCTAATGAAAAACTGTTTTTT. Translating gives CAISESAVANEKLFF.

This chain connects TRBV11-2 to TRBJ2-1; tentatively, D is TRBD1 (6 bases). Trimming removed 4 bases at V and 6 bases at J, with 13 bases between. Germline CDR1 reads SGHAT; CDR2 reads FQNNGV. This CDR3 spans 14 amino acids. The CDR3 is CASSSLEGGNEQFF. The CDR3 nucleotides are TGTGCCAGCAGCTCCCTCGAAGGGGGCAATGAGCAGTTCTTC.

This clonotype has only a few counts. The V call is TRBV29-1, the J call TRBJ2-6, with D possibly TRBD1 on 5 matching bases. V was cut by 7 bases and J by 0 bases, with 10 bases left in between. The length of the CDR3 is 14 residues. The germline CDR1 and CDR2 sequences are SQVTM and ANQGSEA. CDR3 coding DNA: TGCAGCGCCCTCGACAGCTCTGGGGCCAACGTCCTGACTTTC. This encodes CSALDSSGANVLTF.

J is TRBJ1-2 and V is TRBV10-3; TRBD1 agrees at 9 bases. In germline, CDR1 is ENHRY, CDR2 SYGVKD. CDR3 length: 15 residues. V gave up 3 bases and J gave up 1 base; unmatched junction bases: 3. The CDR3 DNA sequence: TGTGCCATCAGTGAACCGGGACAGGGTAACTATGGCTACACCTTC. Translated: CAISEPGQGNYGYTF.

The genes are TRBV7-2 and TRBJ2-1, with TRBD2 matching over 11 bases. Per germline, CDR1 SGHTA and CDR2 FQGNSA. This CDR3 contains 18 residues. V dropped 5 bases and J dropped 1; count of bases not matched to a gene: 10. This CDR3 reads CASSVLPRTSGSYNEQFF. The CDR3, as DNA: TGTGCCAGCAGCGTTCTCCCGCGGACTAGCGGGTCCTACAATGAGCAGTTCTTC.

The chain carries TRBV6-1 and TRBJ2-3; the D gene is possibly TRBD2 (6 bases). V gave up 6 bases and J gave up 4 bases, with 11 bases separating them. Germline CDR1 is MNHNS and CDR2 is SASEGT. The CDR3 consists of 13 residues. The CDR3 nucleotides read TGTGCCAGCAGACTAGCCCTGGCAGATACGCAGTATTTT. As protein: CASRLALADTQYF.

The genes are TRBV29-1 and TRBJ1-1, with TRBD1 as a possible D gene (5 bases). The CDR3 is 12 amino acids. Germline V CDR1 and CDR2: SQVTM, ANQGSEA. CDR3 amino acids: CSWGRGRTEAFF. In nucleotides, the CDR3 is TGCAGTTGGGGGAGGGGACGGACTGAAGCTTTCTTT.

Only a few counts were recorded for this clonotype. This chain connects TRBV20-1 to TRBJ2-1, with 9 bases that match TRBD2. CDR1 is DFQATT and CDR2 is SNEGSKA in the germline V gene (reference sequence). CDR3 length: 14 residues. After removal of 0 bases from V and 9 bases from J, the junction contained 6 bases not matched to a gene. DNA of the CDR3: TGCAGTGCTAGAGAAGGCCTAGCGGGAAGTGAGCAGTTCTTC. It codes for CSAREGLAGSEQFF.

The CDR3 region is CASSSLRTDTQYF. The CDR3 DNA sequence: TGTGCCAGCAGTTCCCTCCGCACAGATACGCAGTATTTT. The chain uses TRBV6-5 and TRBJ2-3; no clear D. This CDR3 spans 13 amino acids. Trimming left V 4 bases short and J 1 base short, with 6 bases between. The V gene's germline CDR1 is MNHEY and CDR2 SVGAGI.

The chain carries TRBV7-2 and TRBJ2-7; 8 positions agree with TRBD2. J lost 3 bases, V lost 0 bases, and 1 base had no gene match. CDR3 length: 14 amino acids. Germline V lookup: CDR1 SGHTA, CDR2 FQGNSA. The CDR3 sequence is CASSLALADYEQYF. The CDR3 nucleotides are TGTGCCAGCAGCTTAGCACTAGCGGACTACGAGCAGTACTTC.

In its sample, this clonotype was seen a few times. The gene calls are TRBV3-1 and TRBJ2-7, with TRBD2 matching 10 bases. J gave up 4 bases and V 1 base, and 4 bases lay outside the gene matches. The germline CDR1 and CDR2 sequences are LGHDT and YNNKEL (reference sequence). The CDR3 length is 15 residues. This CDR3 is CASSQGSSGSYEQYF. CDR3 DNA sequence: TGTGCCAGCAGCCAAGGGTCTAGCGGGAGTTACGAGCAGTACTTC.

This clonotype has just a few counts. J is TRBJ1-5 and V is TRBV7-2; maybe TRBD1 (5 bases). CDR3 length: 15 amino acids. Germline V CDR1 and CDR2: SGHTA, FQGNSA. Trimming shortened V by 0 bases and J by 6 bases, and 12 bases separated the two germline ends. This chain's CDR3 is CASSLAIGAAQPQHF. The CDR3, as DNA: TGTGCCAGCAGCTTAGCGATCGGGGCGGCTCAGCCCCAGCATTTT.

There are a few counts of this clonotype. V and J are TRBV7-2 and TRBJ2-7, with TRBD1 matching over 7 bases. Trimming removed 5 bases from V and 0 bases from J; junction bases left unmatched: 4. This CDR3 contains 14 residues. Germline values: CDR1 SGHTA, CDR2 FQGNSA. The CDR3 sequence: CASSPGDSSYEQYF. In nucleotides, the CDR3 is TGTGCCAGCAGCCCAGGGGACAGCTCCTACGAGCAGTACTTC.

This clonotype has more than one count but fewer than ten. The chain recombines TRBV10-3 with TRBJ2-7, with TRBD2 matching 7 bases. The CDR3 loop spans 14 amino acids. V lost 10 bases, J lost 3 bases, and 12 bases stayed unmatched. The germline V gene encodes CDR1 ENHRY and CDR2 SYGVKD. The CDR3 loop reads CATKQGGENYEQYF. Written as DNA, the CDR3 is TGTGCCACCAAGCAGGGAGGGGAGAACTACGAGCAGTACTTC.

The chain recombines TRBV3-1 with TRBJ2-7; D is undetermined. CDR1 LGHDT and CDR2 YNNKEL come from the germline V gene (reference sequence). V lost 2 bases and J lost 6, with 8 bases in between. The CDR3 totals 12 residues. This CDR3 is CASSQFRGEQYF. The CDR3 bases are TGTGCCAGCAGCCAATTTCGCGGCGAGCAGTACTTC.

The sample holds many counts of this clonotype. The CDR3: CASSQDRPPNTQYF. CDR3 coding DNA: TGCGCCAGCAGCCAAGACAGGCCCCCTAATACGCAGTATTTT. The chain has TRBV4-3 and TRBJ2-3, with unresolved D. The CDR3 spans 14 residues. Trimming shortened V by 0 bases and J by 7 bases, and 11 bases separated the two germline ends. The germline V gene encodes CDR1 LGHNA and CDR2 YSLEER.

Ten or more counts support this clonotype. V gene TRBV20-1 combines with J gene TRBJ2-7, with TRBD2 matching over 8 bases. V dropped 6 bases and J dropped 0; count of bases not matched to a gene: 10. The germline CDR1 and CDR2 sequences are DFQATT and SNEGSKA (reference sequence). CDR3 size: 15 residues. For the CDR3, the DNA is TGCAGTGCGCCGCTAGCGGGTGGGAGCTCCTACGAGCAGTACTTC. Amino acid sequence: CSAPLAGGSSYEQYF.

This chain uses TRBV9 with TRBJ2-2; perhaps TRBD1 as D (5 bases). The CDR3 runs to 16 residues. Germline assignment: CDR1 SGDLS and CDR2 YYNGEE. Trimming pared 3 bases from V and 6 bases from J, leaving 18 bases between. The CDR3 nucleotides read TGTGCCAGCAGCGCACAGGTATCTGCCGAGGCCGGGGAGCTGTTTTTT. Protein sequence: CASSAQVSAEAGELFF.

CDR3 residues: CASSAPVRILNTEAFF. Here the CDR3 DNA reads TGTGCCAGCAGTGCCCCCGTCCGGATCCTGAACACTGAAGCTTTCTTT. The V call is TRBV28, the J call TRBJ1-1; D unclear. CDR3 length: 16 residues. Trimming removed 5 bases at V and 0 bases at J, with 16 bases between. From germline, CDR1 is MDHEN and CDR2 SYDVKM. Looking up the rest from reference TRBV28 and TRBJ1-1 gives the full variable domain: DVKVTQSSRYLVKRTGEKVFLECVQDMDHENMFWYRQDPGLGLRLIYFSYDVKMKEKGDIPEGYSVSREKKERFSLILESASTNQTSMYLCASSAPVRILNTEAFFGQGTRLTVV.

Here the CDR3 DNA reads TGTGCCAGTAGTATTGGCGGGACTAGCGGACAAGAGACCCAGTACTTC. This codes for CASSIGGTSGQETQYF. The chain combines TRBV19 with TRBJ2-5; 11 bases fit TRBD2. This CDR3 contains 16 residues. Germline loops: CDR1 LNHDA, CDR2 SQIVND (reference sequence). V was clipped by 3 bases and J by 2 bases; unmatched bases: 5.

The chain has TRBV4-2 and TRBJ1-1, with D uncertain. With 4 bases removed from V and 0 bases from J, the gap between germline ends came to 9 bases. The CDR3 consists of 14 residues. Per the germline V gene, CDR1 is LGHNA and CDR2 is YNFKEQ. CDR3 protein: CASSRRRMNTEAFF. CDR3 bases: TGTGCCAGCAGCCGTCGACGGATGAACACTGAAGCTTTCTTT.

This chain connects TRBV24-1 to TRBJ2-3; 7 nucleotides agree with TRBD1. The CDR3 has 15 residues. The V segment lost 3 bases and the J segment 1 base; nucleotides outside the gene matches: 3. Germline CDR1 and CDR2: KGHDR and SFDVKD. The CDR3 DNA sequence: TGTGCCACCAGTGATGGGACAGCTGGCACAGATACGCAGTATTTT. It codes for CATSDGTAGTDTQYF.

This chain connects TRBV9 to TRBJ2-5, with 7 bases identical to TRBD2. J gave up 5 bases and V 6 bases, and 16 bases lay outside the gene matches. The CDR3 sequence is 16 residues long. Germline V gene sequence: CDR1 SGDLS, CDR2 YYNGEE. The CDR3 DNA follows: TGTGCCAGCACCCCCGGAGCTAGTCTGGGGGGGGAGACCCAGTACTTC. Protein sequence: CASTPGASLGGETQYF.

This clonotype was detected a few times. CDR3: CSVSFGQGPYEQYF. DNA of the CDR3: TGCAGCGTTTCGTTCGGACAGGGCCCCTACGAGCAGTACTTC. V and J are TRBV29-1 and TRBJ2-7; 8 nucleotides match TRBD1. J gave up 2 bases and V 5 bases, and 8 bases lay outside the gene matches. The CDR3 extends over 14 amino acids. Germline V gives CDR1 SQVTM, CDR2 ANQGSEA.

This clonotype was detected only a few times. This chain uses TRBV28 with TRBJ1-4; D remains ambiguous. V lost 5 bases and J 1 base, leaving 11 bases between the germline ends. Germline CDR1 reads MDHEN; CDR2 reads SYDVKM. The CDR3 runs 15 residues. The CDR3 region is CASSPNAGTNEKLFF. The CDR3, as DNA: TGTGCCAGCAGTCCAAACGCAGGAACTAATGAAAAACTGTTTTTT.